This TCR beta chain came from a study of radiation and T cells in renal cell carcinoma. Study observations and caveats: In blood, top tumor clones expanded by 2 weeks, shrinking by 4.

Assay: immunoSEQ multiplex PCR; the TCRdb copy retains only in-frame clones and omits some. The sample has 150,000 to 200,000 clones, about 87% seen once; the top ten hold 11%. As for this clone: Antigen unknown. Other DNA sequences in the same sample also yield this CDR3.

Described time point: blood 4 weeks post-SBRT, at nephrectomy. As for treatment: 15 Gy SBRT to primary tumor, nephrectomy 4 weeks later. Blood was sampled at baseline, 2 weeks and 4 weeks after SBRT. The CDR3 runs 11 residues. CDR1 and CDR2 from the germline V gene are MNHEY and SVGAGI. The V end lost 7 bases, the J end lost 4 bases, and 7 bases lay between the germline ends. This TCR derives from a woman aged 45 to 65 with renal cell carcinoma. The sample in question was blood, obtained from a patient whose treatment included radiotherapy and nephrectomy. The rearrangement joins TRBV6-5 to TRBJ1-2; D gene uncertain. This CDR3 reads CASKGLYGYTF. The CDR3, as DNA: TGTGCCAGCAAGGGCCTCTATGGCTACACCTTC.